The clone carrying this T cell receptor beta chain has just a few counts. No antigen is known for it. V was clipped by 1 base and J by 4 bases, with 8 bases between them. The CDR3 loop spans 14 amino acids. In germline, CDR1 is KGHSH, CDR2 LQKENI. This entry belongs to a study of CD8+ T cells in alopecia areata. Overall study: Treatment ran 6 to 18 months, with 6 months of follow-up afterward.

As the sequencing template, cDNA was produced by extracting RNA and reverse transcribing it. Sequencing was performed with immunoSEQ multiplex PCR; in TCRdb, only in-frame clones are kept and a portion is missing. The table has 220,000 or so clones, approximately 52% seen once. General study points: For lesional scalp, especially alopecia totalis/universalis, clonality was higher than in normal scalp.

The genes are TRBV18 and TRBJ1-5; D is unclear. This material consisted of CD4+ T cells sorted from blood, taken at week 0. The clonotype originates from a human donor with alopecia areata. The CDR3 nucleotides are TGTGCCAGCTCACCACAAGAATCTAATCAGCCCCAGCATTTT. Protein sequence: CASSPQESNQPQHF.